Listed below are T cell receptor beta chains from one sample, sequenced in a study of blood T cell repertoires in COVID-19. Using immunoSEQ multiplex PCR, the repertoire was profiled, and TCRdb retains in-frame clones only, with some absent. Of hundreds of thousands of clones listed, 87% are singletons. The material sequenced was peripheral blood. These receptors came from a woman aged 18-29 years who had recovered from COVID-19. CDR3s include the opening cysteine and the closing phenylalanine or tryptophan.

TRBJ2-6,15,TRBV4-1,CASSSRVAGANVLTF
TRBJ1-4,14,TRBV27,CASSLQGWDEKLFF
TRBJ1-6,12,TRBV9,CASSLQNSPLHF
TRBJ2-7,14,TRBV27,CASSFGTSGYEQYF
TRBJ1-6,15,TRBV5-8,CASNNIRTGGRPLHF
TRBJ2-3,15,TRBV7-3,CASSPLGRATDTQYF
TRBJ2-2,18,TRBV9,CASSVARTSGSNTGELFF
TRBJ1-1,13,TRBV6-1,CASSEARTVEAFF
TRBJ2-1,15,TRBV4-1,CASSQVYGVYNEQFF
TRBJ2-7,16,TRBV7-7,CASSPLPSGTIYEQYF
TRBJ2-1,12,TRBV6-5,CASSDSGRGQFF
TRBJ2-1,13,TRBV19,CATWTGGFNEQFF
TRBJ1-1,15,TRBV18,CASSLDRLMNTEAFF
TRBJ1-2,14,TRBV7-9,CASTNPGINYGYTF
TRBJ2-3,13,TRBV4-3,CASSQGLAVTQYF
TRBJ2-7,13,TRBV29-1,CSVRTGGSYEQYF
TRBJ1-5,19,TRBV2,CASRRSMFNVQGSNQPQHF
TRBJ2-1,14,TRBV6-5,CASSYSRDYNEQFF
TRBJ2-3,17,TRBV27,CASSLSTPLAGGYTQYF
TRBJ1-4,14,TRBV4-2,CASKEGGLKEKLFF
TRBJ1-2,13,TRBV25-1,CASSLKAGYGYTF
TRBJ2-2,16,TRBV4-1,CASSQSRGGPIGELFF
TRBJ2-7,15,TRBV6-5,CASSYTGQGVVEQYF
TRBJ2-1,15,TRBV7-6,CASRRGTGGFYEQFF
TRBJ1-1,12,TRBV30,CAWSYNSGEAFF
TRBJ2-7,19,TRBV5-1,CASSSLGTSDILPPYEQYF
TRBJ2-1,13,TRBV24-1,CATSGVPDNEQFF
TRBJ2-1,17,TRBV7-6,CASSLSVGRTPYNEQFF
TRBJ2-7,14,TRBV6-5,CASRGQASSYEQYF
TRBJ2-3,15,TRBV7-2,CASSFFSGSLNTQYF
TRBJ1-2,13,TRBV5-6,CATKSGGYYGYTF
TRBJ1-2,12,TRBV2,CASSVRWYGYTF
TRBJ1-1,18,TRBV2,CASSEALRPLHMNTEAFF
TRBJ2-1,14,TRBV6-5,CASNRQGAINEQFF
TRBJ2-6,15,TRBV19,CASSRVHSGANVLTF
TRBJ2-1,15,TRBV10-1,CASSGLAGTYNEQFF
TRBJ1-5,13,TRBV18,CASSPIQGQPQHF
TRBJ2-3,15,TRBV7-2,CASSRGQGRPDTQYF
TRBJ2-1,18,TRBV4-1,CASSQLPFRGLTYNEQFF
TRBJ2-3,13,TRBV18,CASSPLSSDTQYF
TRBJ2-3,13,TRBV29-1,CSVDPDYRDTQYF
TRBJ1-1,14,TRBV7-9,CASRGTEMNTEAFF
TRBJ2-5,13,TRBV6-5,CASSFGHQETQYF
TRBJ1-1,12,TRBV30,CAWTPGNTEAFF
TRBJ1-6,18,TRBV21-1,CASSKAPTGSRNNSPLHF
TRBJ2-1,16,TRBV4-3,CASSGGESHSYNEQFF
TRBJ1-5,14,TRBV10-3,CAISVEGPVQPQHF
TRBJ2-1,12,TRBV4-1,CASSQYSNEQFF
TRBJ2-7,14,TRBV6-6,CASSYPSGSYEQYF
TRBJ2-1,16,TRBV18,CASSSQDRIDYNEQFF
TRBJ1-1,14,TRBV5-1,CASSWDRTHTEAFF
TRBJ1-3,14,TRBV12-5,CASGLVRRGNTIYF
TRBJ2-6,15,TRBV27,CASRQQGAGANVLTF